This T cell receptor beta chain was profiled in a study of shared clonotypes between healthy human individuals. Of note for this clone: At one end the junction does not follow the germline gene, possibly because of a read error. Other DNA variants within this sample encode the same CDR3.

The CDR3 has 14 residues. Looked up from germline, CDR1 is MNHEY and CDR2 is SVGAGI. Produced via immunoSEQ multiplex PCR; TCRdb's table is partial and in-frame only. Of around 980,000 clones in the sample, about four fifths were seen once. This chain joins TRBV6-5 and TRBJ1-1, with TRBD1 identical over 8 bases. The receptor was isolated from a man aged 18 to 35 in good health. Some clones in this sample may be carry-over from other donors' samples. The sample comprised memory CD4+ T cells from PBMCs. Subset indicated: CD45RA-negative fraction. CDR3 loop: CASSQGQGVREAFF. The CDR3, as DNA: TGTGCCAGCAGCCAAGGACAGGGTGTTAGGGAAGCCTTCTTT.